This TCR beta chain came from a study of beta chain features in type 1 diabetes. Study details: All samples combined gave under 110,000,000 sorted cells for examination.

Broader study findings: The study found moderately but significantly shorter TCRB CDR3s in all four CD4+ subsets of Type 1 diabetes patients. The naive, central memory and Treg TCRB repertoires of patients appeared to be more similar to one another than those of healthy donors.

Expressed TCRB transcripts got sequenced, as all isolated RNA was reverse transcribed. This table comes from immunoSEQ multiplex PCR, and its TCRdb copy is limited to in-frame clones, with some not included. The sample carries around 690,000 clones, around 12% recorded once. A word on this clone: Its antigen is still unknown.

Germline-derived CDR1 and CDR2 are SEHNR and FQNEAQ (reference sequence). Losses at the gene ends were 5 bases for V and 0 bases for J; bases not matched to a gene: 5. The CDR3 runs to 16 residues. Each of the CD4+ naive, central memory, regulatory and stem cell-like memory populations was sorted via CD45RO/CCR7/CD25/CD127/CD95/CD27. Sorted populations all exceeded 98% purity. Sequencing input: naive CD4+ T cells from blood. The chain carries TRBV7-9 and TRBJ2-2, with 8 bases matching TRBD1. The origin of this receptor is a man in his thirties or forties with type 1 diabetes. DNA of the CDR3: TGTGCCAGCAGCATTGGACAGGGATCGAACACCGGGGAGCTGTTTTTT. This translates into CASSIGQGSNTGELFF. The full variable domain, with the rest looked up from reference TRBV7-9 and TRBJ2-2, is DTGVSQNPRHKITKRGQNVTFRCDPISEHNRLYWYRQTLGQGPEFLTYFQNEAQLEKSRLLSDRFSAERPKGSFSTLEIQRTEQGDSAMYLCASSIGQGSNTGELFFGEGSRLTVL.